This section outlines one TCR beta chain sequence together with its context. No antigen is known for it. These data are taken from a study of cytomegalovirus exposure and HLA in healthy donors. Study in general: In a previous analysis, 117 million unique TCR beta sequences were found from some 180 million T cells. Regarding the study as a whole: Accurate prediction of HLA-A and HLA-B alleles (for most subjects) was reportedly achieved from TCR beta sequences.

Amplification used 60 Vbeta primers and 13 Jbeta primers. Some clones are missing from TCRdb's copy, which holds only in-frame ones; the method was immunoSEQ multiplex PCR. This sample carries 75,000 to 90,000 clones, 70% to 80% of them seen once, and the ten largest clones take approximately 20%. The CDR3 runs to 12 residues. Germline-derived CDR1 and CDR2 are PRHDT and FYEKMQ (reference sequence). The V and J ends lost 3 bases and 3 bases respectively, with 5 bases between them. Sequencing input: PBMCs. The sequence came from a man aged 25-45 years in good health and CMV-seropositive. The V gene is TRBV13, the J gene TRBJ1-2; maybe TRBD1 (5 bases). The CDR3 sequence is CASSLTDYGYTF. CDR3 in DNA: TGTGCCAGCAGCTTGACAGACTATGGCTACACCTTC.